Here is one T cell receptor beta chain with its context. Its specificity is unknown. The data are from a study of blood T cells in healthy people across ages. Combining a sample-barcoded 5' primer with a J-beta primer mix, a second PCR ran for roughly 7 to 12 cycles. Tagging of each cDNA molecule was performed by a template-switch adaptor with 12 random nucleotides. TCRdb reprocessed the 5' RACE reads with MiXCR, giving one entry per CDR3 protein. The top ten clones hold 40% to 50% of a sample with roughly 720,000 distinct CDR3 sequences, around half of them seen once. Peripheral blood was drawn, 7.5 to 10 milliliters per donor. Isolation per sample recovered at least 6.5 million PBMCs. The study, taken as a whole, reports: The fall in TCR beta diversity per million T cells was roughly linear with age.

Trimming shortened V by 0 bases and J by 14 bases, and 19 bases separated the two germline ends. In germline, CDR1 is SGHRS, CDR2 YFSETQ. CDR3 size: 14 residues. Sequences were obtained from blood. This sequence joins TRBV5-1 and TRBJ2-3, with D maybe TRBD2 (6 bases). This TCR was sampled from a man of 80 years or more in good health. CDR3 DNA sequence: TGCGCCAGCAGCTTGGGGGGGGATCGCAGATACGCGTATTTT. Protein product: CASSLGGDRRYAYF.